The entry that follows covers one T cell receptor (beta chain) sequence. The antigen is undetermined. The entry originates in a study of cytomegalovirus exposure and HLA in healthy donors. At the level of the study: Inside one of the first data releases sat around 80 million unique TCRs taken from HLA-typed donors. Broader study findings: The study found most TCR sequences rare, yet found some public TCRs in many donors. Researchers reported that a few CMV-associated chains were confirmed in vitro as CMV antigen-specific. Fewer N-insertions (relative to the roughly 720-donor mean) were reportedly seen in an Asian-associated ancestry cluster in a later analysis.

The CDR3 totals 15 residues. The germline CDR1 and CDR2 sequences are WNHNN and SYGVQD (reference sequence). V was pared by 3 bases and J by 2 bases, with 11 bases between. Researchers ran the PCR with 60 Vbeta and 13 Jbeta primers. Some clones are missing from TCRdb's copy, which holds only in-frame ones; the method was immunoSEQ multiplex PCR. The repertoire consists of 110,000 to 150,000 clones, with 65% to 80% occurring once and the leading ten covering about 7%. The sequenced sample was PBMCs. This sequence originates from a young man in good health and CMV-seronegative. The chain combines TRBV10-1 with TRBJ1-5; D perhaps matches TRBD1 (5 bases). This CDR3 is CASSEEGVGNQPQHF. The CDR3 DNA is TGCGCCAGCAGTGAAGAAGGGGTGGGCAATCAGCCCCAGCATTTT.